This T cell receptor beta chain was sequenced in a study of blood T cells in healthy people across ages. The second PCR ran roughly 6 to 12 cycles with a sample-barcoded 5' primer and J-beta primers. A template-switch adaptor containing 12 random nucleotides labeled each cDNA molecule. Per sample, CDR3-containing paired-end reads numbered at least 3 million. A single record per CDR3 protein comes from TCRdb applying MiXCR to the 5' RACE reads. The sample holds about 1,400,000 distinct CDR3 sequences, 45% to 70% seen once. About this clonotype: What it binds is unknown.

Regarding the study as a whole: Not knowing donor CMV status may have confounded expanded clonotype changes.

The receptor was isolated from a man between 18 and 29 years old in good health. Sequences were obtained from blood.

Written as DNA, the CDR3 is TGTGCCAGCAGTTTCGGGGGGCGCGTGGGGGAGCAGTACTTC. Amino acid sequence: CASSFGGRVGEQYF. The V gene is TRBV12-3 or TRBV12-4, the J gene TRBJ2-1; a possible D gene is TRBD2 (7 bases). The assigned J gene may be wrong: the sequence end matches TRBJ2-7 better. The CDR3 runs 14 residues.